The sequence of this T cell receptor (beta chain) was determined in a study of a mutant IDH1 vaccine in newly diagnosed glioma (dated by TCRdb to about 2021). In terms of the full investigation: The approximately 32 treated patients were 62.5% male and around 40% female, with a mean age of roughly 42 years. Before enrollment, most patients had been given radiochemotherapy with temozolomide as standard therapy, while the rest had received either radiotherapy alone or temozolomide alone. Six visits were used for peripheral blood collection: V03 (baseline), V05, V07, V10, V12 and V13. For exploratory analyses, longitudinal TCRB deep sequencing was carried out in about two dozen treated patients wherever samples were available. Broad study findings and their caveats: Changes in the top peripheral T cell clonotypes picked up by TCRB sequencing did not appear to be linked to pseudoprogression. Immune responses induced by the vaccine were seen in around 93% of patients across multiple MHC alleles. Selection of PBMC samples for TCRB deep sequencing was based on availability. The authors noted that analyses of patient blood samples could not be reproduced because of sample limitations.

The receptor library was made with the immunoSEQ multiplex PCR assay. Rearranged TCR beta chain sequences were amplified with the hsTCRB Kit following the manufacturer's protocol. TCRB libraries were sequenced on an Illumina MiSeq. The study's own analysis went as follows. The proprietary platform of the kit vendor was used for demultiplexing, trimming and gene mapping. TCRdb re-hosts the immuneACCESS table, in-frame sequences only. Its copies lack some clones; in the studies checked, an unresolved V gene accounts for under half of them, and the cause for the rest is not known. V and J calls and clone size are those listed in that table; D and trimming were worked out from the DNA. This sample gives about 98,000 clones in total; roughly 89% of them show up just once. Roughly 0.54% of the sample belongs to the ten largest clones. From the germline V gene, CDR1 is MNHEY and CDR2 is SVGAGI. From the cysteine through the phenylalanine, the CDR3 covers 15 amino acids. The sequence is cut down to CDR3 DNA, 45 bases in frame from base 1. V and J are trimmed by 6 bases and 3 bases, and the gene matches miss 7 bases of the junction.

Details on this clone: It has no known antigen specificity. No much larger clone exists at a distance of one base, and base qualities are not known.

The time point label of this sample denotes: baseline, week 1 (first vaccination visit). Interpreted using the paper, the treatment or condition label stands for: pre-vaccination baseline after standard-of-care therapy. The donors had newly diagnosed IDH1-mutant astrocytomas of WHO grade 3 or 4 that showed loss of nuclear ATRX. The samples were drawn from NOA16, a multicentre, single-arm, open-label phase I trial in Germany that tested a mutant IDH1 peptide vaccine in humans for the first time. For immunogenicity testing, the blood drawn at visit V03 was used as the baseline sample. The DNeasy Blood and Tissue Kit was used to extract genomic DNA from EDTA blood for TCRB sequencing.

The sequence was collected from a woman aged 45-59 years with glioma. Rearrangement joined TRBV6-5 to TRBJ2-7; 11 central nucleotides agree with TRBD2. The sample consisted of PBMCs, taken from a glioma patient treated with radiotherapy, temozolomide or both. DNA sequence: TGTGCCAGCAGCTTACTAGCGGGAGAAGTCTACGAGCAGTACTTC. Its coded protein is CASSLLAGEVYEQYF.